Shown below are 15 T cell receptor beta chains from a single sample sequenced in a study of metastatic and nonmetastatic thyroid tumors. TCRdb re-called clones from the PCR reads using MiXCR. The sample lists about 28,000 clones; around 22% were seen once. There were no patients who had received any treatment before thyroid surgery. The sample comprised blood. These receptors were taken from a female donor with papillary thyroid cancer or a benign thyroid nodule (not recorded which). Some clones in this sample may be carry-over from other donors' samples.

In the case of this clone: At one of its ends the junction is not consistent with the germline gene, which may arise from a read error. CDR3 nucleotide sequence: TGTGACAGCAGTTTCTCGTGGGAGACCCAGTACTTC. Its protein product is CDSSFSWETQYF. This chain links TRBV6-2 or TRBV6-3 with TRBJ2-5; D remains unclear. The CDR3 totals 12 residues. From germline, CDR1 is MNHEY and CDR2 SVGEGT.

In this sample, this clone turned up a few times. A much more abundant neighbour one base away suggests this may be a read error. Other DNA sequences in this sample translate to the same CDR3. In DNA form, the CDR3 reads TGTGCCAGTAGTATGGTAGGGGGGGCAGGCAGCACTGAAGCTTTCTTT. Translating gives CASSMVGGAGSTEAFF. The genes are TRBV19 and TRBJ1-1, with a tentative D call TRBD1 (6 bases). Trimming left V 3 bases short and J 4 bases short, with 18 bases between. The CDR3 consists of 16 residues. Germline lookup yields CDR1 LNHDA and CDR2 SQIVND (reference sequence).

The genes are TRBV20-1 and TRBJ2-1, with 7 bases lining up with TRBD2. Germline V CDR1 and CDR2: DFQATT, SNEGSKA (reference sequence). The CDR3 is 18 residues long. Trimming took 8 bases from V and 5 from J; bases not matched to a gene: 24. The CDR3 reads CSSHQGTIGRLDNNEQFF. The CDR3 DNA reads TGCAGTTCCCACCAAGGGACTATCGGGAGATTGGATAACAATGAGCAGTTCTTC.

This clone occurred many times. At one boundary the junction diverges from the germline segment, which might be a read error. V is TRBV11-1 and J is TRBJ2-7, with D tentatively TRBD1 (6 bases). Germline loops: CDR1 SGHAT, CDR2 FQDESV (reference sequence). The CDR3 sequence is 16 residues long. Here the CDR3 DNA reads TGTGCCAACAGCTTAAGGCAGGGGTTCTCCTCCTACGAGCAGTACTTC. Amino acid sequence: CANSLRQGFSSYEQYF.

This clone was recorded many times. This same CDR3 is encoded by further DNA sequences in the sample. The rearrangement uses TRBV15 and TRBJ2-5; D not resolved. The CDR3 has 12 amino acids. Trimming took 0 bases from V and 4 from J, leaving 3 bases between them. Germline-derived CDR1 and CDR2 are LNHNV and YYDKDF (reference sequence). The CDR3 reads CATSRDGETQYF. CDR3 sequence (DNA): TGTGCCACCAGCAGAGATGGAGAGACCCAGTACTTC. The variable domain in full, with the rest retrieved from reference TRBV15 and TRBJ2-5, is DAMVIQNPRYQVTQFGKPVTLSCSQTLNHNVMYWYQQKSSQAPKLLFHYYDKDFNNEADTPDNFQSRRPNTSFCFLDIRSPGLGDTAMYLCATSRDGETQYFGPGTRLLVL.

This clone is termed medium-sized (0.01 to 0.1%). A read error may account for a junction end that differs from germline. The V and J genes are TRBV6-1 and TRBJ2-7, with 10 positions matching TRBD2. Germline CDR1 and CDR2: MNHNS and SASEGT. CDR3 length equals 19 residues. CDR3 region: CASSKAGVAGGHTSYEQYF. Written as DNA, the CDR3 is TGTGCCAGCAGTAAAGCAGGGGTAGCGGGAGGCCACACTTCCTACGAGCAGTACTTC.

This clone was counted a few times. This sequence may be a read error, since a much larger clone differs from it by one base. The chain is built from TRBV20-1 and TRBJ2-3; D may be TRBD2 (5 bases). The CDR3 loop spans 13 amino acids. Germline CDR1 DFQATT, CDR2 SNEGSKA (reference sequence). The CDR3 coding sequence is TGCAGTGCTAGGGGTCTAGCATATGATACGCAGTGTTTT. Residues: CSARGLAYDTQCF.

The V gene is TRBV5-1, the J gene TRBJ1-2; TRBD1 aligns across 7 bases. CDR1 and CDR2 from the germline V gene are SGHRS and YFSETQ. Unmatched junction bases numbered 7, after V lost 4 bases and J lost 10 bases. The CDR3 has 12 amino acids. The CDR3 spells CASSRDREDYTF. The DNA of the CDR3 is TGCGCCAGCAGCCGAGACAGGGAGGACTACACCTTC.

This clone is labeled as medium-sized. The chain joins TRBV28 to TRBJ2-7; TRBD1 agrees at 8 bases. Germline V gives CDR1 MDHEN, CDR2 SYDVKM. CDR3 length: 13 amino acids. Losses at the gene ends were 5 bases for V and 5 bases for J; bases not matched to a gene: 5. The CDR3 DNA follows: TGTGCCAGCAGTCGCAGGGGGCAAAACGAGCAGTACTTC. It encodes CASSRRGQNEQYF.

This clone was detected many times. V and J are TRBV19 and TRBJ2-1; D perhaps matches TRBD2 (5 bases). The CDR3 totals 15 residues. The germline V gene has CDR1 LNHDA and CDR2 SQIVND (reference sequence). The V end lost 4 bases, the J end lost 4 bases, and 14 bases lay between the germline ends. CDR3 in DNA: TGTGCCAGTAGTAGGTCGTCTAGCTCTTACAATGAGCAGTTCTTC. This sequence encodes CASSRSSSSYNEQFF.

This clone was counted ten times or more. This chain connects TRBV10-2 to TRBJ2-1; D could derive from TRBD1 or TRBD2 (6 bases each). The CDR3 consists of 15 residues. Germline V lookup: CDR1 WSHSY, CDR2 SAAADI. V lost 3 bases to trimming and J lost 2 bases, with 11 bases between them. The CDR3 region is CASSDRRGTYNEQFF. As DNA, the CDR3 is TGCGCCAGCAGTGATAGGAGGGGGACCTACAATGAGCAGTTCTTC.

In this sample, this clone turned up many times. The V and J genes are TRBV19 and TRBJ2-3, with D perhaps given as TRBD1 or TRBD2 (5 bases each). Germline lookup yields CDR1 LNHDA and CDR2 SQIVND (reference sequence). V was shortened by 3 bases and J by 6 bases, with 13 bases between the two germline ends. CDR3 size: 14 residues. Here the CDR3 DNA reads TGTGCCAGTAGTATGGGGACGGCAGGGGATACGCAGTATTTT. Translating gives CASSMGTAGDTQYF. Based on the CDR3 plus reference TRBV19 and TRBJ2-3, the full variable domain is DGGITQSPKYLFRKEGQNVTLSCEQNLNHDAMYWYRQDPGQGLRLIYYSQIVNDFQKGDIAEGYSVSREKKESFPLTVTSAQKNPTAFYLCASSMGTAGDTQYFGPGTRLTVL.

This clone appeared many times. J is TRBJ1-2 and V is TRBV10-1, with D perhaps matching TRBD1 (6 bases). V was cut by 6 bases and J by 4 bases, with 12 bases left in between. CDR3 length: 13 residues. In germline, CDR1 is WNHNN, CDR2 SYGVQD (reference sequence). CDR3 DNA sequence: TGCGCCAGCAGAGACGGGACACGCTATGGCTACACCTTC. It yields the protein CASRDGTRYGYTF.

This clone showed up many times. V and J are TRBV30 and TRBJ2-5, with D perhaps matching TRBD2 (6 bases). The CDR3 is 14 residues long. V lost 4 bases and J 5 bases, leaving 17 bases between the germline ends. Germline values: CDR1 GTSNPN, CDR2 SVGIG (reference sequence). The CDR3 spells CAWNLGAAGETQYF. The CDR3 DNA sequence: TGTGCCTGGAATTTAGGGGCCGCGGGGGAGACCCAGTACTTC. The full variable domain, rest sourced from reference TRBV30 and TRBJ2-5, is SQTIHQWPATLVQPVGSPLSLECTVEGTSNPNLYWYRQAAGRGLQLLFYSVGIGQISSEVPQNLSASRPQDRQFILSSKKLLLSDSGFYLCAWNLGAAGETQYFGPGTRLLVL.

The chain joins TRBV20-1 to TRBJ2-3; D is ambiguous. CDR1 and CDR2 from the germline V gene are DFQATT and SNEGSKA (reference sequence). The CDR3 runs 15 residues. V gave up 3 bases and J gave up 4 bases, with 17 bases separating them. In nucleotides, the CDR3 is TGCAGTGCTAGTTACGATCGCAATAGGGCAGATACGCAGTATTTT. Translation gives CSASYDRNRADTQYF.